Below, 27 T cell receptor beta chains from the same sample are listed, as sequenced in a study of graft-versus-host responses after intestinal transplantation (dated by TCRdb to the early 2020s). Their target antigens are unknown. Libraries were made using the immunoSEQ multiplex PCR assay. Held by TCRdb, this immuneACCESS table contains in-frame sequences only and omits some clones. Under half of the omission traces to an unresolved V gene where checked; the cause of the rest is unknown. The sample yields 90,000 to 95,000 clones; 75% to 95% were counted once. Jointly, the top ten make up approximately 5.5% of the sample. The sample's time point, from its label and the paper: cells obtained before transplantation from donor or recipient. The source material was unstimulated CD8+ T cells sorted from spleen or lymph node cells, sampled before intestinal transplant. Receptors were obtained from a human donor who received an intestinal transplant.

This chain uses TRBV21-1 with TRBJ2-3; TRBD1 reflects the table's D call only, with no check against the DNA. TRBV21-1 is a known pseudogene. This CDR3 spans 18 amino acids. The CDR3 here is CASTPSSRQGSDSDTQYF. The CDR3, as DNA: TGTGCCAGTACGCCCAGCAGCAGACAGGGGAGTGACAGTGATACGCAGTATTTT.

The V and J genes are TRBV27 and TRBJ2-7; 12 nucleotides agree with TRBD2. Trimming cost V 2 bases and J 3 bases; bases outside gene matches: 11. This CDR3 region has 18 residues. Per germline, CDR1 MNHEY and CDR2 SMNVEV (reference sequence). The CDR3 bases are TGTGCCAGCAGTTTAAACCCTAGCGGGAGGGCCTTTGGCTACGAGCAGTACTTC. Protein: CASSLNPSGRAFGYEQYF.

V is TRBV11-1 and J is TRBJ2-1, with 7 bases fitting TRBD1. Trimming took 2 bases from V and 2 from J; bases not matched to a gene: 3. The V gene's germline CDR1 is SGHAT and CDR2 FQDESV (reference sequence). The CDR3 totals 15 residues. The DNA for the CDR3 is TGTGCCAGCAGCTTATGGGACAGCACCTACAATGAGCAGTTCTTC. Amino acid sequence: CASSLWDSTYNEQFF.

The gene calls are TRBV5-6 and TRBJ1-2, with TRBD1 identical over 7 bases. After removal of 5 bases from V and 0 bases from J, the junction contained 4 bases not matched to a gene. The V gene's germline CDR1 is SGHDT and CDR2 YYEEEE. The CDR3 covers 14 residues. As DNA, the CDR3 is TGTGCCAGCAGTACAGGGGTATCTAACTATGGCTACACCTTC. Translated: CASSTGVSNYGYTF.

The rearrangement links TRBV7-6 to TRBJ1-4, with D possibly TRBD1 on 5 matching bases. This CDR3 is 14 amino acids long. Germline V gene sequence: CDR1 SGHVS, CDR2 FNYEAQ. Trimming left V 8 bases short and J 3 bases short, with 13 bases between. Here the CDR3 reads CASGATLANEKLFF. The CDR3 bases are TGTGCCAGCGGGGCCACCCTAGCTAATGAAAAACTGTTTTTT.

This sequence joins TRBV6-1 and TRBJ2-7; perhaps TRBD2 as D (6 bases). The CDR3 has 16 amino acids. The V and J ends lost 2 bases and 3 bases respectively, with 17 bases between them. Germline lookup yields CDR1 MNHNS and CDR2 SASEGT. CDR3 residues: CASSESAWDSLYEQYF. The CDR3 DNA reads TGTGCCAGCAGTGAAAGCGCTTGGGACTCACTCTACGAGCAGTACTTC.

This chain links TRBV29-1 with TRBJ2-2, with a tentative D call TRBD2 (6 bases). The germline V gene encodes CDR1 SQVTM and CDR2 ANQGSEA. The CDR3 spans 13 residues. The V end lost 7 bases, the J end lost 2 bases, and 11 bases lay between the germline ends. CDR3 residues: CSARRANTGELFF. The CDR3 DNA follows: TGCAGCGCCCGGAGGGCAAACACCGGGGAGCTGTTTTTT.

Details on this clone: The conserved closing phenylalanine or tryptophan is absent in this CDR3, likely reflecting a read error. The DNA is omitted, as the CDR3 cannot be located on it reliably, and the CDR3 follows TCRdb's listing. This sequence joins TRBV5-6 and TRBJ2-3; TRBD2 is taken as the D call from the table, unchecked against the DNA. Germline V lookup: CDR1 SGHDT, CDR2 YYEEEE. With termini counted, the CDR3 has 12 amino acids. The CDR3 reads CASSGGTSGPIY.

The gene calls are TRBV29-1 and TRBJ2-7; 8 bases map to TRBD1. From germline, CDR1 is SQVTM and CDR2 ANQGSEA. Trimming removed 6 bases from V and 1 base from J; junction bases left unmatched: 5. The CDR3 length is 13 residues. The CDR3 loop is CSVGTGQSYEQYF. Written as DNA, the CDR3 is TGCAGCGTAGGGACAGGACAATCCTACGAGCAGTACTTC.

CDR3 DNA: TGTGCCAGCAGTGAATCGGGAGCCTCCTACGAGCAGTACTTC. The encoded protein is CASSESGASYEQYF. The rearrangement uses TRBV6-1 and TRBJ2-7, with D perhaps TRBD2 (6 bases). The CDR3 sequence is 14 residues long. V lost 2 bases and J 0 bases, leaving 8 bases between the germline ends. The germline V gene encodes CDR1 MNHNS and CDR2 SASEGT.

Here the CDR3 DNA reads TGTGCCACCCTGGACTCGACCCTCCCGAAAGCTTTCTTT. It codes for CATLDSTLPKAFF. The chain uses TRBV6-1 and TRBJ1-1; unclear D gene. Germline V lookup: CDR1 MNHNS, CDR2 SASEGT. The CDR3 covers 13 residues. The ends were cut back, 10 bases at V and 9 bases at J, with 21 bases in the middle.

The sample holds a few counts of this clone. The V call is TRBV7-9, the J call TRBJ1-2; TRBD1 matches 7 bases. CDR3 length: 15 residues. V lost 5 bases, J lost 6 bases, and 12 bases stayed unmatched. CDR1 and CDR2 from the germline V gene are SEHNR and FQNEAQ (reference sequence). CDR3 coding DNA: TGTGCCAGCAGCAGAGGGACAGACCAAGGAAATGGCTACACCTTC. Encoded protein: CASSRGTDQGNGYTF.

This clone showed up just once. CDR3: CASSMWTRDRPNYGYTF. The DNA of the CDR3 is TGTGCCAGTAGTATGTGGACCCGGGACAGACCTAACTATGGCTACACCTTC. The chain has TRBV19 and TRBJ1-2, with 7 nucleotides matching TRBD1. The CDR3 sequence is 17 residues long. Germline CDR1 reads LNHDA; CDR2 reads SQIVND (reference sequence). V was pared by 3 bases and J by 0 bases, with 10 bases of the junction left unmatched.

The chain has TRBV4-1 and TRBJ2-1; 7 bases map to TRBD2. The germline V gene has CDR1 MGHRA and CDR2 YSYEKL. V trimming: 4 bases; J trimming: 5 bases; junction bases outside the gene matches: 17. This CDR3 is 18 amino acids long. In DNA, the CDR3 is TGCGCCAGCAGCCCTCGTCCTAGCGGCGAATACCCAGACAATGAGCAGTTCTTC. Translated, it gives CASSPRPSGEYPDNEQFF.

V is TRBV11-2 and J is TRBJ2-7; tentatively, D is TRBD1 or TRBD2 (5 bases each). The germline V gene has CDR1 SGHAT and CDR2 FQNNGV. The CDR3 spans 14 residues. Trimming cost V 3 bases and J 3 bases, with 12 bases left between them. CDR3 protein: CASSFGTGNYEQYF. DNA of the CDR3: TGTGCCAGCAGCTTCGGGACGGGGAACTACGAGCAGTACTTC.

The chain couples TRBV6-6 to TRBJ2-7; possible D gene TRBD1, 6 bases. The CDR3 totals 15 residues. Trimming pared 1 base from V and 2 bases from J, leaving 12 bases between. Germline V CDR1 and CDR2: MNHNY, SVGAGI (reference sequence). CDR3 in DNA: TGTGCCAGCAGTTACTTCACAGGGCCTCCCTACGAGCAGTACTTC. Its translation is CASSYFTGPPYEQYF.

The rearrangement links TRBV11-2 to TRBJ2-5; no firm D call. The ends were cut back, 6 bases at V and 5 bases at J, with 22 bases in the middle. CDR1 is SGHAT, CDR2 FQNNGV, per germline. The CDR3 consists of 16 residues. CDR3 residues: CASSQIYTTASETQYF. CDR3 nucleotide sequence: TGTGCCAGCAGTCAAATATACACTACCGCCAGCGAGACCCAGTACTTC. The full variable domain, rest sourced from reference TRBV11-2 and TRBJ2-5, is EAGVAQSPRYKIIEKRQSVAFWCNPISGHATLYWYQQILGQGPKLLIQFQNNGVVDDSQLPKDRFSAERLKGVDSTLKIQPAKLEDSAVYLCASSQIYTTASETQYFGPGTRLLVL.

The rearrangement uses TRBV7-9 and TRBJ1-2; D unresolved. The CDR3 extends over 13 amino acids. V was pared by 5 bases and J by 6 bases, with 13 bases between. Per the germline V gene, CDR1 is SEHNR and CDR2 is FQNEAQ (reference sequence). This CDR3 is CASSLPDEDGYTF. Written as DNA, the CDR3 is TGTGCCAGCAGCCTCCCCGACGAGGATGGCTACACCTTC.

The V gene is TRBV9, the J gene TRBJ1-2; D remains unclear. This CDR3 is built from 13 residues. V was clipped by 5 bases and J by 1 base, with 9 bases between them. Per the germline V gene, CDR1 is SGDLS and CDR2 is YYNGEE. The CDR3 DNA reads as TGTGCCAGCAGGGTCGGGGATAACTATGGCTACACCTTC. Translating it yields CASRVGDNYGYTF.

This clone was recorded once. The chain employs TRBV7-9 and TRBJ2-1; no reliable D call. Germline loops: CDR1 SEHNR, CDR2 FQNEAQ (reference sequence). The V and J ends lost 4 bases and 8 bases respectively, with 6 bases between them. This CDR3 has 11 residues. CDR3 residues: CASSSRDEQFF. For the CDR3, the DNA is TGTGCCAGCAGCTCAAGAGATGAGCAGTTCTTC.

This clone was detected only a few times. J is TRBJ2-7 and V is TRBV27; D gene unclear. V lost 5 bases and J 2 bases, leaving 7 bases between the germline ends. The CDR3 covers 12 residues. CDR1 and CDR2 (germline): MNHEY, SMNVEV (reference sequence). The CDR3 sequence is CASSTTPYEQYF. CDR3 nucleotide sequence: TGTGCCAGCAGTACAACCCCCTACGAGCAGTACTTC.

The rearrangement joins TRBV10-3 to TRBJ2-5; D uncertain. The V gene lost 6 bases and the J gene lost 1 base, with 15 bases spanning the gap. This CDR3 has 15 residues. The germline gives CDR1 ENHRY, CDR2 SYGVKD. As DNA, the CDR3 is TGTGCCATCAGAAACGGAGACTCCTTCCAAGAGACCCAGTACTTC. Residues: CAIRNGDSFQETQYF.

J is TRBJ2-1 and V is TRBV28; 10 nucleotides line up with TRBD2. The CDR3 has 21 amino acids. V gave up 3 bases and J gave up 0 bases; unmatched junction bases: 17. CDR1 is MDHEN and CDR2 is SYDVKM in the germline V gene. CDR3 coding DNA: TGTGCCAGCAGTTTTCTGGTGTCTAGCGGGAGTGAGAGCTCCTCCTACAATGAGCAGTTCTTC. It specifies CASSFLVSSGSESSSYNEQFF.

The genes are TRBV15 and TRBJ1-4; D call uncertain. The germline V gene has CDR1 LNHNV and CDR2 YYDKDF (reference sequence). CDR3 size: 17 residues. V was cut by 1 base and J by 0 bases, with 12 bases left in between. The CDR3 sequence is CATSRAPSIATNEKLFF. The CDR3 bases are TGTGCCACCAGCAGAGCCCCTTCCATAGCAACTAATGAAAAACTGTTTTTT.

This clone showed up just a few times. The rearrangement joins TRBV13 to TRBJ1-2; tentative D call: TRBD1 (5 bases). This CDR3 region has 12 residues. The V and J ends lost 6 bases and 4 bases respectively, with 9 bases between them. Germline V CDR1 and CDR2: PRHDT, FYEKMQ (reference sequence). CDR3 sequence reads: CASSQGIYGYTF. CDR3 DNA sequence: TGTGCCAGCAGTCAGGGAATCTATGGCTACACCTTC. The full variable domain, rest sourced from reference TRBV13 and TRBJ1-2, is AAGVIQSPRHLIKEKRETATLKCYPIPRHDTVYWYQQGPGQDPQFLISFYEKMQSDKGSIPDRFSAQQFSDYHSELNMSSLELGDSALYFCASSQGIYGYTFGSGTRLTVV.

This clone was seen only a few times. This chain joins TRBV19 and TRBJ2-1, with D unclear. The CDR3 runs 12 residues. The V end lost 3 bases, the J end lost 5 bases, and 5 bases lay between the germline ends. CDR1 and CDR2 (germline): LNHDA, SQIVND (reference sequence). Written as DNA, the CDR3 is TGTGCCAGTAGTATGTTTGACAATGAGCAGTTCTTC. This translates into CASSMFDNEQFF.

The chain recombines TRBV7-9 with TRBJ1-3; D call uncertain. From germline, CDR1 is SEHNR and CDR2 FQNEAQ (reference sequence). The CDR3 consists of 16 residues. Between the trimmed V and J ends, which lost 5 bases and 2 bases, there was a span of 16 bases. The CDR3 bases are TGTGCCAGCAGCCCCTCGGACTTTCTTCCTGGAAACACCATATATTTT. This encodes CASSPSDFLPGNTIYF.